This T cell receptor beta chain is drawn from a study of shared clonotypes between healthy human individuals. TCRdb keeps only in-frame clones here, not all; method: immunoSEQ multiplex PCR. In the table there are a few hundred thousand clones, roughly 91% of which are singletons. Sequenced input: memory CD8+ T cells sorted from blood. Described subset: CD45RO+ cells pooled with CCR7-negative TemRA cells. The TCR originated in a man younger than 30 in good health.

The chain's CDR3 is CAISESYGDTEAFF. For the CDR3, the DNA is TGTGCCATCAGTGAGTCCTATGGGGACACTGAAGCTTTCTTT. The chain uses TRBV10-3 and TRBJ1-1, with D unclear. Germline loops: CDR1 ENHRY, CDR2 SYGVKD. The germline V and J ends were trimmed by 0 bases and 3 bases, with 8 bases remaining between them. The CDR3 contains 14 residues.